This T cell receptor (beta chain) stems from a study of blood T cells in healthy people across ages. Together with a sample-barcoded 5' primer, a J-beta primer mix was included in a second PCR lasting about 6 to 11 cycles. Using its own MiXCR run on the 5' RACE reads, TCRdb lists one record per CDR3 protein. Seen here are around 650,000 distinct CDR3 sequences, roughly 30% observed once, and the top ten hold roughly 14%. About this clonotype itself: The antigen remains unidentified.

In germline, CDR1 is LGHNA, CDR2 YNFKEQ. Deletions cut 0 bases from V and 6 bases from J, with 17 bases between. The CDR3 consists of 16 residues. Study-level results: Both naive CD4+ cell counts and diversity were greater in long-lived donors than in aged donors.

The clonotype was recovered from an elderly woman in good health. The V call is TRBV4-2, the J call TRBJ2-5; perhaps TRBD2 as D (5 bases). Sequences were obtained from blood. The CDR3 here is CASSQDFGKGRKTQYF. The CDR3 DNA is TGTGCCAGCAGCCAAGATTTCGGGAAGGGAAGGAAGACCCAGTACTTC.